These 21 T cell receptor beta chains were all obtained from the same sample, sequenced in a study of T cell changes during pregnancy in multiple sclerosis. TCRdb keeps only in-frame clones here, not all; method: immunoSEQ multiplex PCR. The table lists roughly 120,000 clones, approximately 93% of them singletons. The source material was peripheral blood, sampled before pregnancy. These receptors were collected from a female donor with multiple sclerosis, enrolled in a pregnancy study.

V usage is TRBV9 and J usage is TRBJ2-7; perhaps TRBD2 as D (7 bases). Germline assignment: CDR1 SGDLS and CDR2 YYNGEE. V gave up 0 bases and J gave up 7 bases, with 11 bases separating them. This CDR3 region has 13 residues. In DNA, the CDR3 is TGTGCCAGCAGCGTAGATGAGGGGGGGGAGCAGTACTTC. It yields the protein CASSVDEGGEQYF.

This CDR3 is CASSLGSGGAPSTDTQYF. Here the CDR3 DNA reads TGTGCCAGCAGCTTGGGTAGCGGGGGGGCCCCAAGCACAGATACGCAGTATTTT. V and J are TRBV5-4 and TRBJ2-3; the match to TRBD2 covers 11 bases. Germline values: CDR1 SGHNT, CDR2 YYREEE (reference sequence). Trimming removed 0 bases from V and 0 bases from J; junction bases left unmatched: 6. The CDR3 has 18 amino acids.

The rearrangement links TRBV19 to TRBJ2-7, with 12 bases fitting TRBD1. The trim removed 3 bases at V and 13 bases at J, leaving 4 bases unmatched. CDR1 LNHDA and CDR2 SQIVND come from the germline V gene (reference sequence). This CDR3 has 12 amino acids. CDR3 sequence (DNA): TGTGCCAGTAGTATCGGGACAGGGGGCCTATACTTC. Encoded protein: CASSIGTGGLYF.

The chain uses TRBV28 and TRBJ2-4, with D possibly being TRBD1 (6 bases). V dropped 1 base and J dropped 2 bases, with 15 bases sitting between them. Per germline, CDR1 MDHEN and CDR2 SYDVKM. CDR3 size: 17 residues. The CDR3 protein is CASSLSGRGVSKNIQYF. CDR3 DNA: TGTGCCAGCAGTTTATCGGGCAGGGGAGTATCCAAAAACATTCAGTACTTC.

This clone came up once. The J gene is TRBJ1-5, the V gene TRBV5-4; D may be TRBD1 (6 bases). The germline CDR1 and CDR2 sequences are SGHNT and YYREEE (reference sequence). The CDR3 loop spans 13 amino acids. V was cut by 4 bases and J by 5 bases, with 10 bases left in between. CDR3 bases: TGTGCCAGCAGCCAGGACAGAGATCAGCCCCAGCATTTT. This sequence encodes CASSQDRDQPQHF.

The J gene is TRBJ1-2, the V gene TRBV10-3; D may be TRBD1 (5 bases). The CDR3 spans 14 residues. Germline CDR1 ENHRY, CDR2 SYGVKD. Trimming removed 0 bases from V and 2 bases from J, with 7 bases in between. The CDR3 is CAISESGVNYGYTF. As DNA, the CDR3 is TGTGCCATCAGTGAGTCAGGGGTAAACTATGGCTACACCTTC.

CDR3 residues: CAWNSAGVYNEQFF. The CDR3 coding sequence is TGTGCCTGGAACTCAGCGGGAGTGTACAATGAGCAGTTCTTC. The V call is TRBV30, the J call TRBJ2-1; TRBD2 matches at 8 bases. This CDR3 has 14 amino acids. Germline-derived CDR1 and CDR2 are GTSNPN and SVGIG (reference sequence). The junction had 6 bases not matched to a gene; V was cut back by 4 bases and J by 4 bases. The complete variable domain, with remaining parts taken from reference TRBV30 and TRBJ2-1, reads SQTIHQWPATLVQPVGSPLSLECTVEGTSNPNLYWYRQAAGRGLQLLFYSVGIGQISSEVPQNLSASRPQDRQFILSSKKLLLSDSGFYLCAWNSAGVYNEQFFGPGTRLTVL.

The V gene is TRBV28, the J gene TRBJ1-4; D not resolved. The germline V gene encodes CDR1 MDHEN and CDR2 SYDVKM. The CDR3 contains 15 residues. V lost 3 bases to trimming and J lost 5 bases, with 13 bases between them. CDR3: CASSFGFSRNEKLFF. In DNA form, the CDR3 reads TGTGCCAGCAGTTTCGGGTTCAGCAGAAATGAAAAACTGTTTTTT.

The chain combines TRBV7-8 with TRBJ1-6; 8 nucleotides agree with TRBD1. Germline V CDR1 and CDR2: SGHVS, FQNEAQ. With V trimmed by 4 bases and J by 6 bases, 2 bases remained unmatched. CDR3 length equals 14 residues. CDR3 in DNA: TGTGCCAGCAGCTCGGGACAGGTTAATTCACCCCTCCACTTT. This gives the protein CASSSGQVNSPLHF.

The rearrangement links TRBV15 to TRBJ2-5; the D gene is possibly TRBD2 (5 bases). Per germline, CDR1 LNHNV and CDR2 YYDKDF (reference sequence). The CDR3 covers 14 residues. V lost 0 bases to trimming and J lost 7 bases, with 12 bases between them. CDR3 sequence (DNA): TGTGCCACCAGCAGAGATGAGGTAGGAGGGACCCAGTACTTC. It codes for CATSRDEVGGTQYF.

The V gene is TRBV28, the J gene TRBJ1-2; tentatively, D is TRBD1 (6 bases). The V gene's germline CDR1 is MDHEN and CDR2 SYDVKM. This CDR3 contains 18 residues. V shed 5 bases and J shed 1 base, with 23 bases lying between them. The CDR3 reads CASSQSGTPGYLNYGYTF. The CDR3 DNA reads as TGTGCCAGCAGTCAATCCGGGACACCGGGATATCTTAACTATGGCTACACCTTC.

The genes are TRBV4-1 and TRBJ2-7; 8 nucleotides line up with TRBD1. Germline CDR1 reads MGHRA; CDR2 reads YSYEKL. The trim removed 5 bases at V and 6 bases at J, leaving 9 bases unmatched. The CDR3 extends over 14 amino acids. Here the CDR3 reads CASSVPGTGREQYF. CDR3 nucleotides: TGCGCCAGCAGCGTTCCCGGGACAGGACGCGAGCAGTACTTC.

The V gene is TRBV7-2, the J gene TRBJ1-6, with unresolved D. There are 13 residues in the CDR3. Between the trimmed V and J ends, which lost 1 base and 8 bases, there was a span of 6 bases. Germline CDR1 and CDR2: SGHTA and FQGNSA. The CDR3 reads CASSLVEDSPLHF. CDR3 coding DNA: TGTGCCAGCAGCTTAGTTGAGGATTCACCCCTCCACTTT.

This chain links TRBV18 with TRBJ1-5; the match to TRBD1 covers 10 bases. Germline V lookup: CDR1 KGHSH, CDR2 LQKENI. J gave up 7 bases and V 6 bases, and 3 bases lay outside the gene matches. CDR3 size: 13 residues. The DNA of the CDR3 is TGTGCCAGCTCCCGGGACAGGGGCCAGCCCCAGCATTTT. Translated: CASSRDRGQPQHF.

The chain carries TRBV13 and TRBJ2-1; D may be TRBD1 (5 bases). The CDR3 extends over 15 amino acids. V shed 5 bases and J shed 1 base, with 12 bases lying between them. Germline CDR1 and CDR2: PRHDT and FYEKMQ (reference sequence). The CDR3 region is CASSTPTESYNEQFF. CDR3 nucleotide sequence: TGTGCCAGCAGCACCCCGACAGAGTCCTACAATGAGCAGTTCTTC.

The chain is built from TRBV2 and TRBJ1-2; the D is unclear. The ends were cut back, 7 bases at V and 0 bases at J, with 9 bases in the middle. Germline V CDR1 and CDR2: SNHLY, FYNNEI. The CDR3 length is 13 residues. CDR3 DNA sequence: TGTGCCAGCAAAAAACAGACTAACTATGGCTACACCTTC. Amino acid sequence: CASKKQTNYGYTF.

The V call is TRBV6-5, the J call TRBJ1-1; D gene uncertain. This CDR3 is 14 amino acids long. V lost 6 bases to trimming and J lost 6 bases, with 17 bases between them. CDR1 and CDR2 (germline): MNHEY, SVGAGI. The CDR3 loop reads CASSPSPQVSEAFF. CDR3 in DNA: TGTGCCAGCAGCCCCTCCCCCCAGGTTTCTGAAGCTTTCTTT.

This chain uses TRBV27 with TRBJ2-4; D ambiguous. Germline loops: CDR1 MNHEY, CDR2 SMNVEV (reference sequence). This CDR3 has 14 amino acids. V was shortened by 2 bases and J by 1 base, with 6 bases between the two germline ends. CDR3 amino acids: CASSLGRAKNIQYF. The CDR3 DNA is TGTGCCAGCAGTTTAGGCAGGGCCAAAAACATTCAGTACTTC.

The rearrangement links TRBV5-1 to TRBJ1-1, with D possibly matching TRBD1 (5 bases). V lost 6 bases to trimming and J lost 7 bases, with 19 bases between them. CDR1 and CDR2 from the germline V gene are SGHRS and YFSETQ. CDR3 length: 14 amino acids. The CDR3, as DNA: TGCGCCAGCACTACCGTACCTGACAGATTTGAAGCTTTCTTT. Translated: CASTTVPDRFEAFF.

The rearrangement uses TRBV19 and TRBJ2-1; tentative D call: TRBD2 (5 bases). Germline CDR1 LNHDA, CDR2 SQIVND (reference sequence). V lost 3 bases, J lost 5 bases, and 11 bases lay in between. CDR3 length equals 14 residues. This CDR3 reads CASSIRGSNNEQFF. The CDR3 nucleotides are TGTGCCAGTAGTATCAGAGGGTCTAACAATGAGCAGTTCTTC.

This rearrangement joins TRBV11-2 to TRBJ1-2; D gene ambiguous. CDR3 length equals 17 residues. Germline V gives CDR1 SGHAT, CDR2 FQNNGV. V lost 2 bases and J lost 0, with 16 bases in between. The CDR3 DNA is TGTGCCAGCAGCTTAAGTTGGAGGAAAGCATCTAACTATGGCTACACCTTC. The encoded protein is CASSLSWRKASNYGYTF.